Listed here are 8 T cell receptor beta chains from one sample, sequenced in a study of blood T cell repertoires in COVID-19. Profiling relied on immunoSEQ multiplex PCR, and the TCRdb table lists in-frame clones only, not all of them. Of 150,000 or so clones listed, roughly 81% are singletons. Sequencing used peripheral blood. All receptors derive from a man aged 35 to 55 who had recovered from COVID-19.

The chain combines TRBV29-1 with TRBJ1-2, with 7 bases that match TRBD1. Germline assignment: CDR1 SQVTM and CDR2 ANQGSEA. The length of the CDR3 is 14 residues. J lost 0 bases, V lost 7 bases, and 8 bases had no gene match. CDR3 nucleotide sequence: TGCAGCGGCGAGGACAGGCTAGCTAACTATGGCTACACCTTC. This sequence encodes CSGEDRLANYGYTF.

This sequence joins TRBV19 and TRBJ1-1, with a possible D match to TRBD1 (6 bases). CDR1 LNHDA and CDR2 SQIVND come from the germline V gene (reference sequence). Trimming took off 6 bases at V and 1 base at J, with 15 bases between the two ends. The CDR3 totals 15 residues. CDR3 residues: CASRTRTEGNTEAFF. The DNA for the CDR3 is TGTGCCAGTAGGACAAGGACAGAGGGGAACACTGAAGCTTTCTTT.

CDR3 bases: TGTGCCAGCAGTTTACTTTCTGGCGGGCTAAATCAGCCCCAGCATTTT. Amino acids: CASSLLSGGLNQPQHF. This sequence joins TRBV28 and TRBJ1-5; D is unresolved. The CDR3 has 16 residues. Germline V CDR1 and CDR2: MDHEN, SYDVKM. Trimming took 2 bases from V and 4 from J, leaving 15 bases between them.

The J gene is TRBJ2-5, the V gene TRBV4-3, with 8 bases fitting TRBD1. Germline CDR1 and CDR2: LGHNA and YSLEER. Germline trimming cut 3 bases from V and 5 bases from J; bases unmatched to any gene: 8. The CDR3 covers 15 residues. CDR3 DNA: TGCGCCAGCAGCCAGAGGACAGGGTTTGGGGAGACCCAGTACTTC. It translates to CASSQRTGFGETQYF.

The chain employs TRBV6-2 or TRBV6-3 and TRBJ1-5; 8 bases are a match to TRBD1. CDR1 is MNHEY, CDR2 SVGEGT, per germline. Trimming at V came to 4 bases and at J to 4 bases, leaving 3 bases not matched to a gene. The CDR3 contains 14 residues. Here the CDR3 DNA reads TGTGCCAGCAGTTGGGGACAGGAGAATCAGCCCCAGCATTTT. It is translated as CASSWGQENQPQHF.

This sequence joins TRBV6-6 and TRBJ1-1; 7 bases fit TRBD1. CDR3 length: 11 amino acids. V dropped 4 bases and J dropped 11; count of bases not matched to a gene: 4. Germline CDR1 MNHNY, CDR2 SVGAGI (reference sequence). The CDR3 DNA sequence: TGTGCCAGCAGTTCTCAGGGGGATGCTTTCTTT. This encodes CASSSQGDAFF.

J is TRBJ1-6 and V is TRBV11-1; TRBD1 matches at 9 bases. The CDR3 length is 14 residues. V trimming: 4 bases; J trimming: 8 bases; junction bases outside the gene matches: 3. Germline-derived CDR1 and CDR2 are SGHAT and FQDESV (reference sequence). CDR3 sequence: CASSSGQGYSPLHF. CDR3 nucleotide sequence: TGTGCCAGCAGCTCCGGACAGGGGTATTCACCCCTCCACTTT.

This chain uses TRBV7-2 with TRBJ2-7, with 7 nucleotides matching TRBD2. This CDR3 comprises 13 residues. Germline trimming cut 5 bases from V and 2 bases from J; bases unmatched to any gene: 3. Per the germline V gene, CDR1 is SGHTA and CDR2 is FQGNSA. The CDR3 is CASSILAAYEQYF. The DNA of the CDR3 is TGTGCCAGCAGCATCCTAGCGGCCTACGAGCAGTACTTC.